These T cell receptor beta chains were read from a single sample in a study of blood T cell repertoires in COVID-19. Sequencing used immunoSEQ multiplex PCR; TCRdb keeps in-frame clones, though not all of them. Here the sample spans about 220,000 clones, 85% being singletons. The sequenced material came from peripheral blood. These receptors all come from a woman aged 70-85 years with COVID-19, enrolled during active disease. CDR3s include the opening cysteine and the closing phenylalanine or tryptophan. Clone size is stated in some rows and not others, as once, few, many or a class when expanded.

>TRBV6-5|TRBJ1-6|once
CASSTGTANSPLHF
>TRBV7-8|TRBJ2-1|-
CASSLVPPGLAGVRQFF
>TRBV7-2|TRBJ1-1|-
CASSRPQGGMNTEAFF
>TRBV12-3/TRBV12-4|TRBJ2-5|-
CASSLGGVETQYF
>TRBV10-3|TRBJ1-3|-
CAIRDRSSGNTIYF
>TRBV7-2|TRBJ1-2|-
CASSLTGTPNGYTF
>TRBV27|TRBJ2-7|-
CASTPGDRDEQYF
>TRBV7-9|TRBJ2-3|-
CASSNGPTSGTDTQYF
>TRBV12-3/TRBV12-4|TRBJ1-1|-
CASRERQEGEAFF
>TRBV14|TRBJ2-7|once
CASSQRLAGGSYEQYF
>TRBV6-5|TRBJ1-1|-
CASRQHENTEAFF
>TRBV4-2|TRBJ1-1|-
CASSQVTQGNTEAFF
>TRBV6-5|TRBJ1-4|-
CASSRGQFNEKLFF
>TRBV19|TRBJ2-3|-
CASSISGTLGSYTDTQYF
>TRBV5-4|TRBJ2-4|-
CASSLEASGRGTKNIQYF
>TRBV5-4|TRBJ2-3|-
CASTEGGGTLTDTQYF
>TRBV4-3|TRBJ2-3|-
CASSQDPPGTGGTDTQYF
>TRBV29-1|TRBJ2-5|once
CSVRDGLGTQYF
>TRBV11-3|TRBJ1-2|-
CASSLGTEGGGYTF
>TRBV28|TRBJ1-5|-
CASRIGTGSQHF
>TRBV27|TRBJ1-1|-
CASRFHPGYTEAFF
>TRBV6-5|TRBJ2-5|-
CATKASLAVETQYF
>TRBV5-1|TRBJ1-1|-
CASSLGDRGLAEAFF
>TRBV6-2/TRBV6-3|TRBJ2-5|-
CASSMRETQYF
>TRBV7-2|TRBJ1-4|-
CASSLWTPGGEKLFF
>TRBV15|TRBJ2-2|once
CATSTNTGELFF
>TRBV21-1|TRBJ2-5|-
CASSKTRDRDQETQYF
>TRBV12-3/TRBV12-4|TRBJ1-2|-
CASSLDSYYGYTF
>TRBV12-5|TRBJ2-5|-
CASGFSASGWVETQYF
>TRBV7-9|TRBJ1-1|few
CASSEGDEAFF
>TRBV18|TRBJ2-7|once
CASSPLAGLAGKYEQYF
>TRBV14|TRBJ2-2|-
CASSQVGGNTGELFF
>TRBV6-2/TRBV6-3|TRBJ1-2|-
CASSLFRYGYTF
>TRBV27|TRBJ2-1|-
CASSFLFPSGTRGDEQFF
>TRBV19|TRBJ1-6|-
CASKKGTENSPLHF
>TRBV6-1|TRBJ1-3|-
CASLRTGETIYF
>TRBV5-1|TRBJ1-2|few
CASSLAVSPYGYTF
>TRBV19|TRBJ2-7|-
CASRGRAYEQYF
>TRBV7-3|TRBJ2-7|-
CASSLGGVGYEQYF
>TRBV19|TRBJ2-3|-
CASSEGGSTDTQYF
>TRBV11-2|TRBJ2-3|once
CASRITGGGTDTQYF